This TCR beta chain was sequenced in a study of blood T cell repertoires in COVID-19. As handled by the study authors: Amplified reference gene primers provided the basis for estimating nucleated cell counts. Clones were sequenced by immunoSEQ multiplex PCR, and TCRdb holds only the in-frame ones, with some missing. The V and J calls and clone size are taken from that table; D and trimming were inferred from the DNA. The sample consists of tens of thousands of clones, about 87% of them appearing once. CDR3 length equals 15 residues. The germline V gene has CDR1 SEHNR and CDR2 FQNEAQ (reference sequence). V lost 5 bases and J lost 1, with 14 bases in between.

V is TRBV7-9 and J is TRBJ2-5; D perhaps matches TRBD2 (5 bases). The clonotype comes from a human donor in a cohort sampled during active COVID-19. Specimen: peripheral blood. DNA for the CDR3: TGTGCCAGCAGCCCCCGGACGGGGTTCCAAGAGACCCAGTACTTC. Protein sequence: CASSPRTGFQETQYF.